Here is one T cell receptor (beta chain) with its context. What it binds is unknown. The data derive from a study of cytomegalovirus exposure and HLA in healthy donors. Profiled with immunoSEQ multiplex PCR; TCRdb holds only in-frame clones, not every one. This sample carries approximately 99,000 clones, over 75% of them seen once, and the ten largest clones take approximately 3%. CDR3 length equals 15 residues. J gave up 3 bases and V 8 bases, and 10 bases lay outside the gene matches. Germline V gives CDR1 MNHNS, CDR2 SASEGT. Overall study findings and caveats: There were some public TCRs occurring in many donors, but most TCR sequences were rare. The authors listed 150 to 200 TCR beta chains as cytomegalovirus-associated. Both high specificity and high sensitivity reportedly marked the classifier's diagnosis of cytomegalovirus status.

Donors came from a validation cohort of over a hundred subjects, distinct from the first 666-subject cohort. This receptor was obtained from a woman under 30 in good health and CMV-seronegative. The chain employs TRBV6-1 and TRBJ1-1, with 9 bases lining up with TRBD1. The specimen was PBMCs. CDR3 amino acids: CASRRDRALHTEAFF. CDR3 DNA: TGTGCCAGCCGCCGGGACAGGGCTTTGCACACTGAAGCTTTCTTT.